This T cell receptor beta chain stems from a study of cytomegalovirus exposure and HLA in healthy donors. PCR used 60 Vbeta primers and 13 Jbeta primers. Generated by immunoSEQ multiplex PCR, the TCRdb table keeps only in-frame clones and is missing some. This sample has approximately 170,000 clones, with under 70% found just once. This clone was observed a few times. Trimming took off 0 bases at V and 7 bases at J, with 15 bases between the two ends. The CDR3 is made up of 15 amino acids. Per the germline V gene, CDR1 is KGHSH and CDR2 is LQKENI. This rearrangement joins TRBV18 to TRBJ1-2; D gene ambiguous. Material for sequencing was PBMCs. The sequence was obtained from a woman aged 40-49 years in good health and CMV-seropositive. CDR3 loop: CASSPPGRQLGGYTF. DNA of the CDR3: TGTGCCAGCTCACCACCGGGCCGCCAGTTAGGTGGCTACACCTTC.